This record looks at one T cell receptor (beta chain) sequence and its context. The antigen is undetermined. The CDR3 sequence is 16 residues long. J was trimmed by 3 bases and V by 5 bases; bases with no gene match: 5. CDR1 and CDR2 from the germline V gene are MNHEY and SMNVEV (reference sequence). TCRdb ran MiXCR on the 5' RACE reads and lists one entry per CDR3 protein. The table shows approximately 89,000 distinct CDR3 sequences, with more than 10% occurring only once. This entry belongs to a study of T-cell memory formation after mild COVID-19. Study conclusions and caveats: Still unconfirmed is whether the second-wave clones peaking on day 37 recognized SARS-CoV-2. CD4+ contracting clones lay mainly in CM and EM, CD8+ ones in EMRA. Clones shrinking from day 15 to 85 showed even CD4/CD8 mixes; later expanders tilted CD4+.

Sequencing was done on a sample of PBMCs or a T cell subset sorted from them (not recorded which). This TCR derives from a man between 18 and 35 years old who had mild COVID-19 (a few samples of this study predate the infection). Cell type and time point are not known. J is TRBJ2-3 and V is TRBV27; TRBD2 aligns across 13 bases. Here the CDR3 reads CASSRTSGGLTDTQYF. The DNA of the CDR3 is TGTGCCAGCAGTCGGACTAGCGGGGGCCTTACAGATACGCAGTATTTT.